The 32 T cell receptor beta chains below come from one sample, sequenced in a study of cytomegalovirus exposure and HLA in healthy donors. Clones were read by immunoSEQ multiplex PCR, and TCRdb kept only the in-frame ones, dropping some. The sample lists roughly 48,000 clones; around 94% were seen once. The specimen sequenced was PBMCs. These receptor sequences come from a woman in her late teens or twenties in good health and CMV-seropositive.

This chain uses TRBV5-4 with TRBJ2-5; possible D gene TRBD2, 6 bases. Deletions cut 1 base from V and 5 bases from J, with 15 bases between. Looked up from germline, CDR1 is SGHNT and CDR2 is YYREEE (reference sequence). The CDR3 sequence is 15 residues long. CDR3 in amino acids: CASSLSTGATETQYF. In DNA form, the CDR3 reads TGTGCCAGCAGCTTGTCAACGGGAGCCACCGAGACCCAGTACTTC.

The chain is built from TRBV29-1 and TRBJ1-1; 7 bases are shared with TRBD1. The CDR3 extends over 12 amino acids. Germline values: CDR1 SQVTM, CDR2 ANQGSEA. CDR3 protein: CSGGQVNTEAFF. The CDR3 region has the DNA TGCAGTGGTGGACAGGTAAACACTGAAGCTTTCTTT.

The rearrangement uses TRBV18 and TRBJ2-1; TRBD1 agrees at 7 bases. Germline assignment: CDR1 KGHSH and CDR2 LQKENI. The CDR3 is 16 amino acids. V shed 6 bases, J shed 0 bases, and the junction held 8 bases outside the gene matches. The CDR3 sequence is CASSPDGTVSYNEQFF. As DNA, the CDR3 is TGTGCCAGCTCGCCTGACGGGACAGTCTCCTACAATGAGCAGTTCTTC.

V and J are TRBV6-4 and TRBJ2-3; TRBD2 agrees at 11 bases. The V gene end was trimmed by 6 bases and the J gene end by 2 bases; junction bases not matched to a gene: 4. This CDR3 is 15 amino acids long. Germline CDR1 reads MRHNA; CDR2 reads SNTAGT. Here the CDR3 reads CASRETSGDTDTQYF. CDR3 nucleotides: TGTGCCAGCAGGGAGACTAGCGGGGACACAGATACGCAGTATTTT.

The CDR3 DNA sequence: TGTGCCAGCAGCTTAATGACAGGGGCGAACACTGAAGCTTTCTTT. Translating it yields CASSLMTGANTEAFF. The chain joins TRBV11-3 to TRBJ1-1; TRBD1 aligns across 8 bases. Trimming cost V 2 bases and J 1 base; bases outside gene matches: 3. Germline V gene lookup returns CDR1 SGHNT and CDR2 YENEEA. This CDR3 spans 15 amino acids.

This chain connects TRBV5-4 to TRBJ2-1; D is possibly TRBD2 (5 bases). Per the germline V gene, CDR1 is SGHNT and CDR2 is YYREEE (reference sequence). V lost 1 base and J 4 bases, leaving 9 bases between the germline ends. The CDR3 consists of 14 residues. The CDR3 sequence: CASSLRTGYNEQFF. Written as DNA, the CDR3 is TGTGCCAGCAGCTTGAGGACGGGGTACAATGAGCAGTTCTTC.

The CDR3 is CASGRDRGETQYF. The CDR3 bases are TGTGCCAGCGGGAGGGACCGCGGAGAGACCCAGTACTTC. V usage is TRBV25-1 and J usage is TRBJ2-5, with 7 positions matching TRBD2. This CDR3 is 13 amino acids long. The V segment lost 8 bases and the J segment 4 bases; nucleotides outside the gene matches: 7. In germline, CDR1 is MGHDK, CDR2 SYGVNS.

The chain recombines TRBV30 with TRBJ1-2; TRBD1 matches at 7 bases. CDR3 length: 13 residues. The germline V gene has CDR1 GTSNPN and CDR2 SVGIG (reference sequence). The ends lost 1 base at V and 8 bases at J; junction bases unmatched: 7. CDR3: CAWSASGGSGYTF. The CDR3 bases are TGTGCCTGGAGTGCTTCAGGGGGTAGCGGCTACACCTTC.

The V call is TRBV29-1, the J call TRBJ2-7; D ambiguous. Germline CDR1 SQVTM, CDR2 ANQGSEA. This CDR3 is 11 amino acids long. With 2 bases removed from V and 3 bases from J, the gap between germline ends came to 5 bases. CDR3 residues: CSVEHFYEQYF. DNA for the CDR3: TGCAGCGTTGAACACTTCTACGAGCAGTACTTC.

The V and J genes are TRBV29-1 and TRBJ2-1; maybe TRBD1 (6 bases). CDR1 and CDR2 (germline): SQVTM, ANQGSEA. The CDR3 has 17 residues. V was trimmed by 4 bases and J by 0 bases, leaving 19 bases between them. The CDR3 reads CSVVYLLTGVSYNEQFF. As DNA, the CDR3 is TGCAGCGTTGTATATTTACTGACAGGCGTCTCCTACAATGAGCAGTTCTTC.

J is TRBJ1-1 and V is TRBV4-1; 8 bases fit TRBD1. Germline CDR1 and CDR2: MGHRA and YSYEKL. The CDR3 loop spans 14 amino acids. V lost 0 bases to trimming and J lost 10 bases; unmatched junction nucleotides: 7. The CDR3 loop reads CASSQDYSRGLAFF. CDR3 bases: TGCGCCAGCAGCCAAGATTATAGCAGGGGGCTAGCTTTCTTT.

This rearrangement joins TRBV7-9 to TRBJ2-3; 13 nucleotides agree with TRBD2. The CDR3 consists of 15 residues. The V and J ends lost 5 bases and 3 bases, in that order; junction bases with no gene match: 2. The germline V gene encodes CDR1 SEHNR and CDR2 FQNEAQ (reference sequence). CDR3 DNA sequence: TGTGCCAGCAGCCCGACTAGCGGGAGGACAGATACGCAGTATTTT. Translating gives CASSPTSGRTDTQYF. The complete variable domain, with remaining parts taken from reference TRBV7-9 and TRBJ2-3, reads DTGVSQNPRHKITKRGQNVTFRCDPISEHNRLYWYRQTLGQGPEFLTYFQNEAQLEKSRLLSDRFSAERPKGSFSTLEIQRTEQGDSAMYLCASSPTSGRTDTQYFGPGTRLTVL.

The chain is built from TRBV28 and TRBJ2-3; weak D call: TRBD1 (6 bases). Deletions cut 1 base from V and 0 bases from J, with 11 bases between. CDR1 MDHEN and CDR2 SYDVKM come from the germline V gene. The CDR3 is made up of 16 amino acids. CDR3 nucleotides: TGTGCCAGCAGTTTATATCAGGGGATAAGCACAGATACGCAGTATTTT. Residues: CASSLYQGISTDTQYF.

The V gene is TRBV7-2, the J gene TRBJ2-7, with 11 positions matching TRBD2. The germline gives CDR1 SGHTA, CDR2 FQGNSA. Trimming removed 5 bases from V and 4 bases from J; junction bases left unmatched: 4. This CDR3 region has 14 residues. CDR3 sequence reads: CASSRLAGSYEQYF. DNA for the CDR3: TGTGCCAGCAGCCGACTAGCGGGAAGTTACGAGCAGTACTTC.

CDR3 nucleotide sequence: TGTGCCAGCAGACCGACAGTATACAATGAGCAGTTCTTC. Residues: CASRPTVYNEQFF. The chain combines TRBV28 with TRBJ2-1; D is perhaps TRBD1 (5 bases). Trimming removed 6 bases from V and 4 bases from J, with 10 bases in between. Germline assignment: CDR1 MDHEN and CDR2 SYDVKM. This CDR3 is 13 amino acids long.

CDR3 nucleotides: TGTGCCAGCAGTTTAGAAGGGAGGGTGGCAGATACGCAGTATTTT. Amino acids: CASSLEGRVADTQYF. The chain joins TRBV27 to TRBJ2-3; TRBD2 matches at 7 bases. CDR3 length equals 15 residues. J was trimmed by 4 bases and V by 2 bases; bases with no gene match: 6. Germline CDR1 and CDR2: MNHEY and SMNVEV (reference sequence).

The V gene is TRBV14, the J gene TRBJ1-2; D is ambiguous. With 3 bases removed from V and 4 bases from J, the gap between germline ends came to 6 bases. This CDR3 has 12 amino acids. Germline V lookup: CDR1 SGHDN, CDR2 FVKESK. In nucleotides, the CDR3 is TGTGCCAGCAGCCAGGAGGCCTATGGCTACACCTTC. It codes for CASSQEAYGYTF.

The chain couples TRBV30 to TRBJ2-3; 8 bases match TRBD2. With 3 bases clipped from V and 6 bases from J, the junction kept 14 bases outside the gene matches. The CDR3 runs 16 residues. The V gene's germline CDR1 is GTSNPN and CDR2 SVGIG (reference sequence). The CDR3 DNA reads TGTGCCTGGAGCGTCGGGAGAGCGGGAGTTAAGGATACGCAGTATTTT. It is translated as CAWSVGRAGVKDTQYF. Supplemented by reference TRBV30 and TRBJ2-3, the full variable domain reads SQTIHQWPATLVQPVGSPLSLECTVEGTSNPNLYWYRQAAGRGLQLLFYSVGIGQISSEVPQNLSASRPQDRQFILSSKKLLLSDSGFYLCAWSVGRAGVKDTQYFGPGTRLTVL.

The chain has TRBV11-2 and TRBJ2-7, with 13 bases fitting TRBD2. The germline gives CDR1 SGHAT, CDR2 FQNNGV. The CDR3 runs to 15 residues. Trimming took 6 bases from V and 5 from J; bases not matched to a gene: 7. CDR3 sequence (DNA): TGTGCCAGCAGACCCACTAGCGGGAGGGCCCACGAGCAGTACTTC. Translation: CASRPTSGRAHEQYF. The complete variable domain, with remaining parts taken from reference TRBV11-2 and TRBJ2-7, reads EAGVAQSPRYKIIEKRQSVAFWCNPISGHATLYWYQQILGQGPKLLIQFQNNGVVDDSQLPKDRFSAERLKGVDSTLKIQPAKLEDSAVYLCASRPTSGRAHEQYFGPGTRLTVT.

This chain joins TRBV10-3 and TRBJ2-3; 9 nucleotides agree with TRBD1. The CDR3 consists of 15 residues. Looked up from germline, CDR1 is ENHRY and CDR2 is SYGVKD. J was trimmed by 3 bases and V by 6 bases; bases with no gene match: 7. The CDR3 is CAIRGDRASTDTQYF. In nucleotides, the CDR3 is TGTGCCATCAGGGGGGACAGGGCCAGTACAGATACGCAGTATTTT.

V usage is TRBV19 and J usage is TRBJ2-1; 8 bases map to TRBD2. The V gene end was trimmed by 1 base and the J gene end by 8 bases; junction bases not matched to a gene: 10. The germline CDR1 and CDR2 sequences are LNHDA and SQIVND (reference sequence). The CDR3 has 16 residues. The CDR3 nucleotides are TGTGCCAGTAGTATAGGGGGAGCGGGAGCTTGGGATGAGCAGTTCTTC. It encodes CASSIGGAGAWDEQFF.

The V call is TRBV27, the J call TRBJ2-7, with TRBD2 matching over 11 bases. Germline V gives CDR1 MNHEY, CDR2 SMNVEV (reference sequence). CDR3 length: 16 residues. With 5 bases clipped from V and 0 bases from J, the junction kept 6 bases outside the gene matches. The CDR3 spells CASSRGTSGSSYEQYF. CDR3 coding DNA: TGTGCCAGCAGTAGGGGCACTAGCGGGAGCTCCTACGAGCAGTACTTC.

The rearrangement joins TRBV27 to TRBJ1-6; D is uncertain. CDR1 is MNHEY, CDR2 SMNVEV, per germline (reference sequence). V shed 4 bases and J shed 7 bases, with 17 bases lying between them. This CDR3 has 16 residues. In DNA, the CDR3 is TGTGCCAGCAGTTCCCGGGAGTCCCCTAGGAATTCACCCCTCCACTTT. It encodes CASSSRESPRNSPLHF.

The CDR3 loop reads CASSADRSGYTF. The CDR3 nucleotides are TGTGCCAGCAGCGCGGACAGGAGTGGCTACACCTTC. The rearrangement links TRBV9 to TRBJ1-2, with 7 bases fitting TRBD1. Looked up from germline, CDR1 is SGDLS and CDR2 is YYNGEE. This CDR3 is 12 amino acids long. The J segment lost 7 bases and the V segment lost 3 bases, leaving 3 bases of the junction unmatched.

This chain joins TRBV4-3 and TRBJ2-1; D perhaps matches TRBD2 (5 bases). The CDR3 has 13 amino acids. Trimming cost V 1 base and J 8 bases, with 9 bases left between them. Germline V gene lookup returns CDR1 LGHNA and CDR2 YSLEER. CDR3 protein: CASSQGLADEQFF. The CDR3 DNA is TGCGCCAGCAGCCAAGGGCTAGCCGATGAGCAGTTCTTC.

This chain uses TRBV4-2 with TRBJ1-2; no definite D call. Germline V gene lookup returns CDR1 LGHNA and CDR2 YNFKEQ. The CDR3 spans 13 residues. The germline V and J ends were trimmed by 1 base and 8 bases, with 11 bases remaining between them. The CDR3 region is CASSQGRSEGYTF. In DNA, the CDR3 is TGTGCCAGCAGCCAAGGTCGATCAGAAGGCTACACCTTC.

The rearrangement uses TRBV7-8 and TRBJ2-7; D call uncertain. V shed 1 base and J shed 1 base, with 5 bases lying between them. CDR1 and CDR2 (germline): SGHVS, FQNEAQ. The CDR3 has 13 residues. CDR3 in amino acids: CASSLGASYEQYF. The CDR3 bases are TGTGCCAGCAGCTTAGGAGCATCCTACGAGCAGTACTTC.

The gene calls are TRBV9 and TRBJ2-1; D is possibly TRBD1 (5 bases). Trimming took 0 bases from V and 8 from J, leaving 15 bases between them. This CDR3 is built from 15 residues. Per germline, CDR1 SGDLS and CDR2 YYNGEE. The CDR3 DNA reads TGTGCCAGCAGCGTAGGTCCAGGGTGGGCGGATGAGCAGTTCTTC. This translates into CASSVGPGWADEQFF.

J is TRBJ1-5 and V is TRBV27; the match to TRBD1 covers 9 bases. Per the germline V gene, CDR1 is MNHEY and CDR2 is SMNVEV (reference sequence). This CDR3 is 17 amino acids long. The trim removed 6 bases at V and 0 bases at J, leaving 9 bases unmatched. CDR3 sequence: CASRPGTGSHSNQPQHF. In nucleotides, the CDR3 is TGTGCCAGCAGACCTGGGACAGGGTCCCATAGCAATCAGCCCCAGCATTTT.

The V and J genes are TRBV6-4 and TRBJ2-3, with 9 bases lining up with TRBD2. V trimming: 0 bases; J trimming: 1 base; junction bases outside the gene matches: 14. The CDR3 is 20 amino acids. CDR1 and CDR2 (germline): MRHNA, SNTAGT. The CDR3: CASSDSASGAPGGGTDTQYF. The CDR3 DNA reads as TGTGCCAGCAGTGACTCTGCTAGCGGGGCCCCAGGAGGAGGCACAGATACGCAGTATTTT.

The rearrangement uses TRBV10-1 and TRBJ2-1; 10 bases align to TRBD2. The V and J ends lost 3 bases and 4 bases, in that order; junction bases with no gene match: 9. The germline CDR1 and CDR2 sequences are WNHNN and SYGVQD (reference sequence). The CDR3 runs to 17 residues. CDR3 DNA sequence: TGCGCCAGCAGTGAATCTTTGGGGACTAGCGCTTACAATGAGCAGTTCTTC. This translates into CASSESLGTSAYNEQFF.

The chain links TRBV7-9 to TRBJ2-3; possible D gene TRBD1, 6 bases. Trimming shortened V by 5 bases and J by 4 bases, and 16 bases separated the two germline ends. This CDR3 region has 15 residues. Per germline, CDR1 SEHNR and CDR2 FQNEAQ (reference sequence). CDR3 nucleotide sequence: TGTGCCAGCAGCAAACAACAGGGATCCTCAGATACGCAGTATTTT. Residues: CASSKQQGSSDTQYF. Using reference TRBV7-9 and TRBJ2-3 for the parts outside the CDR3, the full variable domain is DTGVSQNPRHKITKRGQNVTFRCDPISEHNRLYWYRQTLGQGPEFLTYFQNEAQLEKSRLLSDRFSAERPKGSFSTLEIQRTEQGDSAMYLCASSKQQGSSDTQYFGPGTRLTVL.